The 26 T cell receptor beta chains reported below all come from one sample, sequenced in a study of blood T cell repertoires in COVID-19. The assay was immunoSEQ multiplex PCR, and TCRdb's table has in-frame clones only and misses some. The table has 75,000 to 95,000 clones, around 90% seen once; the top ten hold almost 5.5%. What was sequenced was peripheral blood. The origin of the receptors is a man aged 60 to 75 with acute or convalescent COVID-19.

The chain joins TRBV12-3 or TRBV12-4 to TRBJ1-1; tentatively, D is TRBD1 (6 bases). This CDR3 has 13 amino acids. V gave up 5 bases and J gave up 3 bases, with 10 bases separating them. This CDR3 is CASSVQGHTEAFF. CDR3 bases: TGTGCCAGCAGTGTTCAGGGGCACACTGAAGCTTTCTTT.

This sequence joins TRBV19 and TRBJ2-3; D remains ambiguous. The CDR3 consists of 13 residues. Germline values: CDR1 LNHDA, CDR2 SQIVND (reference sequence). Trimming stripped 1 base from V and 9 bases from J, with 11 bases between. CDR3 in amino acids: CASSIARAATQYF. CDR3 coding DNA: TGTGCCAGTAGTATAGCGCGCGCGGCGACGCAGTATTTT. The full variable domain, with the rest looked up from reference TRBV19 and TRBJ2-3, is DGGITQSPKYLFRKEGQNVTLSCEQNLNHDAMYWYRQDPGQGLRLIYYSQIVNDFQKGDIAEGYSVSREKKESFPLTVTSAQKNPTAFYLCASSIARAATQYFGPGTRLTVL.

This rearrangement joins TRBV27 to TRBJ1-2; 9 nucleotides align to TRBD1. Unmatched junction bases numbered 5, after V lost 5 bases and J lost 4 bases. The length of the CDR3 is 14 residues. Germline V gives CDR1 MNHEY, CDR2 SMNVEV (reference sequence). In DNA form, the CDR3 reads TGTGCCAGCAGTCCCGAGACAGGGGGCTATGGCTACACCTTC. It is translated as CASSPETGGYGYTF.

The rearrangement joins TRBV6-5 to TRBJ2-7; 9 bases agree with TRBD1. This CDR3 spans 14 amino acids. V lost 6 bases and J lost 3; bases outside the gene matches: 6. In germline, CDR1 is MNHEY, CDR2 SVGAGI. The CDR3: CASSQQTGGYEQYF. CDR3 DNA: TGTGCCAGCAGCCAACAGACAGGGGGCTACGAGCAGTACTTC.

This CDR3 is CASSLSRGTSGGNTQYF. In DNA form, the CDR3 reads TGTGCCAGCAGCTTAAGCCGCGGGACTAGCGGGGGGAATACGCAGTATTTT. The chain joins TRBV14 to TRBJ2-3, with 15 bases that match TRBD2. There are 17 residues in the CDR3. V trimming: 5 bases; J trimming: 7 bases; junction bases outside the gene matches: 10. CDR1 and CDR2 from the germline V gene are SGHDN and FVKESK.

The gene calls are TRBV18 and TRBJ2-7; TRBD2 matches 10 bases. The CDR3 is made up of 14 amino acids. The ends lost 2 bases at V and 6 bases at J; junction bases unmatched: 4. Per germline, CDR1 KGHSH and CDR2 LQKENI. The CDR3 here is CASSPERGGAEQYF. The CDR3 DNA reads TGTGCCAGCTCACCAGAGCGGGGGGGTGCCGAGCAGTACTTC.

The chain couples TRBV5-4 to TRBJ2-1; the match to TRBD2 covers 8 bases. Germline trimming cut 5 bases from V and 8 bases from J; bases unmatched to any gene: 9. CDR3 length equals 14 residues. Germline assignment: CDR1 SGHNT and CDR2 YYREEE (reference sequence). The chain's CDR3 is CASSQGLVGDEQFF. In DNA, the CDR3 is TGTGCCAGCAGTCAGGGACTAGTCGGGGATGAGCAGTTCTTC. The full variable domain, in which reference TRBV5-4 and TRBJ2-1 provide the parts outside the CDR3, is ETGVTQSPTHLIKTRGQQVTLRCSSQSGHNTVSWYQQALGQGPQFIFQYYREEENGRGNFPPRFSGLQFPNYSSELNVNALELDDSALYLCASSQGLVGDEQFFGPGTRLTVL.

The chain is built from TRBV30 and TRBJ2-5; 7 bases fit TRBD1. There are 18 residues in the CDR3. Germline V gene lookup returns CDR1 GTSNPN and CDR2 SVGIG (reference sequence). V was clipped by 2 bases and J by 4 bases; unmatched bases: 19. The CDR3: CAWSRSLFRGRDGETQYF. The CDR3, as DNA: TGTGCCTGGAGTCGATCACTATTTAGGGGGCGAGACGGAGAGACCCAGTACTTC.

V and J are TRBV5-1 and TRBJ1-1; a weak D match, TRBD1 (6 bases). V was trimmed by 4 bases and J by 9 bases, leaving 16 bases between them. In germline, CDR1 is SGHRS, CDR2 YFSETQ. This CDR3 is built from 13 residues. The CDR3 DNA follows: TGCGCCAGCAGCACCGACAGGAACTCCAAAGCTTTCTTT. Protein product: CASSTDRNSKAFF.

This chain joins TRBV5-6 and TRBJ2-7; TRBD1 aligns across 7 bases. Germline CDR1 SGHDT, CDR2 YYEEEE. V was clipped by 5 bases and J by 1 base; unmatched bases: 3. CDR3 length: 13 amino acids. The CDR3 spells CASRPTGSYEQYF. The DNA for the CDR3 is TGTGCCAGCAGGCCGACAGGGTCCTACGAGCAGTACTTC.

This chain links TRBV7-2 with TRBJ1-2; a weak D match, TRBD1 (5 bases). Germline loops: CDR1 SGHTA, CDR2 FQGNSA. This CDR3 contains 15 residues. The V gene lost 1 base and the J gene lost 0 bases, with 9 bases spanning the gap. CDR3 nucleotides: TGTGCCAGCAGCTTAGTGGACACCTCTAACTATGGCTACACCTTC. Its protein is CASSLVDTSNYGYTF.

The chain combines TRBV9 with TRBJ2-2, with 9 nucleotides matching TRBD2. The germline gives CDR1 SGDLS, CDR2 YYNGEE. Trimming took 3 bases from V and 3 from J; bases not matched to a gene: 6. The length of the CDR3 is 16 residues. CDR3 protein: CASSARASGDTGELFF. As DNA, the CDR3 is TGTGCCAGCAGCGCAAGGGCTAGCGGGGACACCGGGGAGCTGTTTTTT. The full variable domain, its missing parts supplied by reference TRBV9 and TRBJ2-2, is DSGVTQTPKHLITATGQRVTLRCSPRSGDLSVYWYQQSLDQGLQFLIQYYNGEERAKGNILERFSAQQFPDLHSELNLSSLELGDSALYFCASSARASGDTGELFFGEGSRLTVL.

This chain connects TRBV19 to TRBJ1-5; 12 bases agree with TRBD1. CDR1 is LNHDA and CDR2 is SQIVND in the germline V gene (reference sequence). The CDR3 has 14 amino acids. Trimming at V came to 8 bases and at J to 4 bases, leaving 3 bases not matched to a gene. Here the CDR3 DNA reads TGTGCCAGTCAGGGACAGGGGGCAAATCAGCCCCAGCATTTT. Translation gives CASQGQGANQPQHF. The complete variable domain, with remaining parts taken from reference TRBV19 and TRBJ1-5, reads DGGITQSPKYLFRKEGQNVTLSCEQNLNHDAMYWYRQDPGQGLRLIYYSQIVNDFQKGDIAEGYSVSREKKESFPLTVTSAQKNPTAFYLCASQGQGANQPQHFGDGTRLSIL.

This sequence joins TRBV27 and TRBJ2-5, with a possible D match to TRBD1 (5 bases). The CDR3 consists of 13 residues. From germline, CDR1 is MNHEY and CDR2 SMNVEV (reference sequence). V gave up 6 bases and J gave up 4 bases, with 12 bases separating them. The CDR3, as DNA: TGTGCCAGCAGGCCCGACAGTTTAGAGACCCAGTACTTC. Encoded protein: CASRPDSLETQYF.

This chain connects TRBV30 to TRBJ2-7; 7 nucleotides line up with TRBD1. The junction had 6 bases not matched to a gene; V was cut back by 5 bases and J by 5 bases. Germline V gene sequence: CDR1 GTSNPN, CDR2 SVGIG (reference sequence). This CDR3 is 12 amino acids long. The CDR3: CAWSRDSHEQYF. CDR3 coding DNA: TGTGCCTGGTCCCGGGACAGCCACGAGCAGTACTTC.

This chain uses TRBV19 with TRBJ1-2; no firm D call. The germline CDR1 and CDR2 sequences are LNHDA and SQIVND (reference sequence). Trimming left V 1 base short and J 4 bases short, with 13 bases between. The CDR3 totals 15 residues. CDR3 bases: TGTGCCAGTAGTATAGGCCGGAGGGCGACCTATGGCTACACCTTC. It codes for CASSIGRRATYGYTF.

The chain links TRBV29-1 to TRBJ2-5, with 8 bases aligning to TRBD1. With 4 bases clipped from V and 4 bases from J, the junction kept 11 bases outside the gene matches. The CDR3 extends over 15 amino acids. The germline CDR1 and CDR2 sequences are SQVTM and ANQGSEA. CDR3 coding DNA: TGCAGCGTTGTTCAGGGGGCAAGGAGAGGAGAGACCCAGTACTTC. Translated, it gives CSVVQGARRGETQYF.

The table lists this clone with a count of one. The CDR3 region has the DNA TGTGCCTGGAGTGTCCGGCGGGGGGGCCTTTTGCAGTTCTTC. Encoded protein: CAWSVRRGGLLQFF. The gene calls are TRBV30 and TRBJ2-1; 9 positions match TRBD2. CDR1 and CDR2 (germline): GTSNPN, SVGIG (reference sequence). CDR3 length: 14 amino acids. V shed 0 bases and J 12 bases; nucleotides not matched to a gene: 9.

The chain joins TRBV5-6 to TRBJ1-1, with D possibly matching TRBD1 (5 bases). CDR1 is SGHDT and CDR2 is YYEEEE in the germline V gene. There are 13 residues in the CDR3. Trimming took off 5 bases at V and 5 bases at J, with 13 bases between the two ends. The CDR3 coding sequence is TGTGCCAGCAGTTTCACAGGAGGGACTGAAGCTTTCTTT. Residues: CASSFTGGTEAFF.

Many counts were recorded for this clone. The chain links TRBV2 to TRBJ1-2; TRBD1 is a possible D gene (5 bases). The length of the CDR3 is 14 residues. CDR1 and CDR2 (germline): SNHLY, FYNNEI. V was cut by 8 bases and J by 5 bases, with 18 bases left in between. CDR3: CASSKTDSGYGYTF. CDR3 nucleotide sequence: TGTGCCAGCTCGAAGACAGATTCCGGTTATGGCTACACCTTC.

DNA of the CDR3: TGTGCCAGCAGTCGACTAGCGGGGAGCTCCTACGAGCAGTACTTC. It codes for CASSRLAGSSYEQYF. This sequence joins TRBV7-2 and TRBJ2-7; TRBD2 matches at 11 bases. V dropped 6 bases and J dropped 0; count of bases not matched to a gene: 4. The length of the CDR3 is 15 residues. Looked up from germline, CDR1 is SGHTA and CDR2 is FQGNSA.

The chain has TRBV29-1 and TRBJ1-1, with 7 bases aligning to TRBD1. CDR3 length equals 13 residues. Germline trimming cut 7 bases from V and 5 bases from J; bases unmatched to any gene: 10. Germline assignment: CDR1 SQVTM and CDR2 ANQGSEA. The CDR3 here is CSGRTGEITEAFF. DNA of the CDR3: TGCAGCGGACGAACAGGGGAGATAACTGAAGCTTTCTTT.

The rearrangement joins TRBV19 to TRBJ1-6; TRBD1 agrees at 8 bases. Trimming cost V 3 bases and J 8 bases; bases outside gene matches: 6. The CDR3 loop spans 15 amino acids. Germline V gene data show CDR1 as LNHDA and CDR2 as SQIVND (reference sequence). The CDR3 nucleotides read TGTGCCAGTAGTATCCTGACAGGGGACTATTCACCCCTCCACTTT. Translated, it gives CASSILTGDYSPLHF.

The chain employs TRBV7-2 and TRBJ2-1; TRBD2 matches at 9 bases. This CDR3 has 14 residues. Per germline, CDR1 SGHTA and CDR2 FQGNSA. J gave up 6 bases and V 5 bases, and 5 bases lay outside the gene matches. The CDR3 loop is CASSPGLALNEQFF. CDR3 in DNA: TGTGCCAGCAGCCCCGGACTAGCGCTCAATGAGCAGTTCTTC.

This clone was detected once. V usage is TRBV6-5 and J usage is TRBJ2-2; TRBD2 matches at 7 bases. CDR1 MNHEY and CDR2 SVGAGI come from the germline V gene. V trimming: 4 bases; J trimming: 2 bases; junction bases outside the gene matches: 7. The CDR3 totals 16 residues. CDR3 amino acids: CASSFGTILNTGELFF. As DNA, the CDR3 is TGTGCCAGCAGTTTTGGGACTATACTTAACACCGGGGAGCTGTTTTTT.

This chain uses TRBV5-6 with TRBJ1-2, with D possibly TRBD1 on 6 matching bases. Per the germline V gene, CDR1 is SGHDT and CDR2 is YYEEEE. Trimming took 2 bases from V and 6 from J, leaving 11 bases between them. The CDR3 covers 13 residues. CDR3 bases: TGTGCCAGCAGCTTAAACAGGGCTGATGGCTACACCTTC. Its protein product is CASSLNRADGYTF.